This TCR beta chain stems from a study of T cells in Graves' hyperthyroidism and ophthalmopathy. Findings and limits, study-wide: Ophthalmopathy was distinguished from stable hyperthyroidism by 13 V-J signatures. Most thyroid clonotypes with frequency above 0.001 were detected in blood.

Regions amplified from RNA transcripts were the TCR beta CDR3 regions. The HTBI set primed first-round TCR CDR3 RT-PCR. TCRdb re-called the multiplex PCR reads through MiXCR, storing one row per CDR3 protein. The data show more than 500,000 distinct CDR3 sequences, roughly 16% seen once. This CDR3 spans 11 amino acids. V was pared by 4 bases and J by 5 bases, with 3 bases between. Germline loops: CDR1 LGHNA, CDR2 YNFKEQ. This clonotype came up once. Antigen: not known. Sequenced input: blood. The receptor was isolated from a woman aged 25 to 45 with Graves' ophthalmopathy. The genes are TRBV4-2 and TRBJ2-4; no firm D call. Here the CDR3 reads CASSRENIQYF. The DNA for the CDR3 is TGTGCCAGCAGCCGAGAAAACATTCAGTACTTC.